These 21 T cell receptor beta chains came from one sample sequenced in a study of T-cell reconstitution after alpha-beta-depleted transplantation in children. Unique molecular identifiers were built into the TCRbeta library. TCRdb called the PCR reads again in MiXCR, with one record for every CDR3 protein. The sample includes about 830,000 distinct CDR3 sequences, about 16% seen only once; the top ten take roughly 4.8%. Material: PBMCs, mostly from graft donor cells, obtained 360 days after TCRalphabeta/CD19-depleted stem cell transplant. The source of these receptors is a male patient under 18 who had a stem cell transplant for acute lymphoblastic leukemia, so the T cells may come from the graft donor.

This clonotype has a count of ten or more. V and J are TRBV5-4 and TRBJ1-6, with 11 bases fitting TRBD1. Unmatched junction bases numbered 3, after V lost 3 bases and J lost 7 bases. Looked up from germline, CDR1 is SGHNT and CDR2 is YYREEE (reference sequence). This CDR3 contains 15 residues. CDR3 amino acids: CASSSDRGRNSPLHF. In nucleotides, the CDR3 is TGTGCCAGCAGCTCGGACAGGGGGCGGAATTCACCCCTCCACTTT.

This clonotype was seen at least ten times. The V and J genes are TRBV20-1 and TRBJ2-5, with D possibly being TRBD2 (5 bases). CDR1 and CDR2 (germline): DFQATT, SNEGSKA (reference sequence). CDR3 length: 13 amino acids. Deletions cut 3 bases from V and 5 bases from J, with 13 bases between. The CDR3 loop reads CSARAVGGETQYF. The DNA for the CDR3 is TGCAGTGCTAGGGCCGTAGGCGGGGAGACCCAGTACTTC.

This rearrangement joins TRBV7-3 to TRBJ2-6; 7 nucleotides align to TRBD1. Germline CDR1 is SGHTA and CDR2 is FQGTGA. There are 16 residues in the CDR3. V was pared by 4 bases and J by 2 bases, with 5 bases of the junction left unmatched. The CDR3 sequence: CASSSIGTAGANVLTF. As DNA, the CDR3 is TGTGCCAGCAGCTCCATTGGGACAGCTGGGGCCAACGTCCTGACTTTC.

This chain links TRBV5-1 with TRBJ2-2; weak D call: TRBD1 (6 bases). Trimming removed 0 bases at V and 3 bases at J, with 12 bases between. The CDR3 spans 16 residues. Germline V gene sequence: CDR1 SGHRS, CDR2 YFSETQ. The DNA for the CDR3 is TGCGCCAGCAGCTTGGCAGGGGCAGTTTACACCGGGGAGCTGTTTTTT. Protein sequence: CASSLAGAVYTGELFF.

The rearrangement links TRBV4-2 to TRBJ2-3; D remains ambiguous. The CDR3 sequence is 12 residues long. V gave up 2 bases and J gave up 6 bases, with 6 bases separating them. Germline V gives CDR1 LGHNA, CDR2 YNFKEQ. The CDR3: CASSQSVDTQYF. The CDR3 nucleotides are TGTGCCAGCAGCCAATCTGTGGATACGCAGTATTTT.

The gene calls are TRBV6-6 and TRBJ1-2, with D possibly being TRBD1 (5 bases). Trimming removed 0 bases at V and 6 bases at J, with 8 bases between. CDR3 length: 13 residues. In germline, CDR1 is MNHNY, CDR2 SVGAGI (reference sequence). The CDR3 loop is CASSYSSRDGYTF. Written as DNA, the CDR3 is TGTGCCAGCAGTTACTCGAGCAGGGATGGCTACACCTTC.

This clonotype was seen at least ten times. The chain joins TRBV27 to TRBJ2-1; 7 nucleotides agree with TRBD1. Per the germline V gene, CDR1 is MNHEY and CDR2 is SMNVEV (reference sequence). CDR3 length: 14 amino acids. Unmatched junction bases numbered 5, after V lost 6 bases and J lost 3 bases. The CDR3 bases are TGTGCCAGCAGCCCCGACAGGGTCTACAATGAGCAGTTCTTC. Translated: CASSPDRVYNEQFF.

This clonotype was counted many times. The chain carries TRBV20-1 and TRBJ2-2, with D possibly being TRBD2 (5 bases). The V and J ends lost 4 bases and 4 bases respectively, with 7 bases between them. CDR1 DFQATT and CDR2 SNEGSKA come from the germline V gene (reference sequence). CDR3 length: 12 residues. DNA for the CDR3: TGCAGTGCTACTGGAGGCACCGGGGAGCTGTTTTTT. This sequence encodes CSATGGTGELFF.

This clonotype was detected ten times or more. V is TRBV27 and J is TRBJ2-2, with 12 bases fitting TRBD1. The V gene's germline CDR1 is MNHEY and CDR2 SMNVEV (reference sequence). This CDR3 has 16 amino acids. Trimming took 5 bases from V and 5 from J; bases not matched to a gene: 6. CDR3 DNA: TGTGCCAGCAGTCCCGGGACAGGGGGCGGAACCGGGGAGCTGTTTTTT. Amino acids: CASSPGTGGGTGELFF.

V and J are TRBV7-8 and TRBJ2-7; D is unclear. The CDR3 contains 11 residues. Trimming removed 5 bases at V and 7 bases at J, with 9 bases between. Germline loops: CDR1 SGHVS, CDR2 FQNEAQ. The chain's CDR3 is CASSGGLEQYF. As DNA, the CDR3 is TGTGCCAGCAGCGGTGGGTTGGAGCAGTACTTC.

This rearrangement joins TRBV9 to TRBJ2-2; D might be TRBD2 (5 bases). The CDR3 consists of 16 residues. Deletions cut 0 bases from V and 5 bases from J, with 14 bases between. The germline V gene has CDR1 SGDLS and CDR2 YYNGEE. The CDR3 sequence: CASSVVASWETGELFF. CDR3 nucleotides: TGTGCCAGCAGCGTAGTGGCTAGCTGGGAAACCGGGGAGCTGTTTTTT.

Here the CDR3 DNA reads TGCAGTGCTAGCCCAGGGGAAACCGGGGAGCTGTTTTTT. Its translation: CSASPGETGELFF. The V call is TRBV20-1, the J call TRBJ2-2, with a weak D call TRBD1 (6 bases). Germline loops: CDR1 DFQATT, CDR2 SNEGSKA (reference sequence). The CDR3 is 13 residues long. The germline V and J ends were trimmed by 3 bases and 5 bases, with 10 bases remaining between them.

This clonotype has a count of ten or more. The V call is TRBV6-5, the J call TRBJ2-1; D is ambiguous. The CDR3 is 12 residues long. Deletions cut 0 bases from V and 6 bases from J, with 3 bases between. Germline assignment: CDR1 MNHEY and CDR2 SVGAGI. CDR3 region: CASSYSGNEQFF. The DNA for the CDR3 is TGTGCCAGCAGTTACTCCGGCAATGAGCAGTTCTTC.

This clonotype was seen a few times. This sequence joins TRBV4-1 and TRBJ1-1; D unclear. The CDR3 length is 13 residues. V was cut by 1 base and J by 6 bases, with 9 bases left in between. The germline gives CDR1 MGHRA, CDR2 YSYEKL. The CDR3 sequence: CASSQVRAPEAFF. The CDR3 bases are TGCGCCAGCAGCCAAGTAAGGGCTCCTGAAGCTTTCTTT.

This clonotype was detected only a few times. The chain carries TRBV5-1 and TRBJ2-3; 11 nucleotides match TRBD2. The CDR3 runs to 21 residues. CDR1 SGHRS and CDR2 YFSETQ come from the germline V gene. The trim removed 0 bases at V and 2 bases at J, leaving 17 bases unmatched. CDR3 loop: CASSLVGGLAELRGYTDTQYF. As DNA, the CDR3 is TGCGCCAGCAGCTTGGTGGGGGGACTAGCGGAACTCCGGGGGTACACAGATACGCAGTATTTT.

V is TRBV5-1 and J is TRBJ2-7; 7 nucleotides agree with TRBD1. V shed 6 bases, J shed 3 bases, and the junction held 6 bases outside the gene matches. Germline V gene data show CDR1 as SGHRS and CDR2 as YFSETQ. This CDR3 comprises 13 residues. CDR3 amino acids: CASKPRQGYEQYF. The CDR3 DNA sequence: TGCGCCAGCAAGCCCAGACAGGGCTACGAGCAGTACTTC.

The chain links TRBV20-1 to TRBJ2-7; 11 positions agree with TRBD2. V lost 6 bases to trimming and J lost 6 bases; unmatched junction nucleotides: 7. The CDR3 sequence is 13 residues long. CDR1 DFQATT and CDR2 SNEGSKA come from the germline V gene (reference sequence). CDR3 bases: TGCAGTGCCCCGACTAGCGGGAATTCCGAGCAGTACTTC. This codes for CSAPTSGNSEQYF.

As DNA, the CDR3 is TGTGCCAGCAGCTTAATCCCGAGCGGAGGCTCCAATGAGCAGTTCTTC. It translates to CASSLIPSGGSNEQFF. J is TRBJ2-1 and V is TRBV7-3; tentative D call: TRBD2 (5 bases). Trimming removed 1 base at V and 6 bases at J, with 16 bases between. The length of the CDR3 is 16 residues. Germline assignment: CDR1 SGHTA and CDR2 FQGTGA.

The chain links TRBV5-1 to TRBJ2-7; 7 nucleotides align to TRBD2. CDR3 length: 16 amino acids. Germline CDR1 reads SGHRS; CDR2 reads YFSETQ. J gave up 6 bases and V 0 bases, and 12 bases lay outside the gene matches. CDR3 sequence: CASSLVASGQQSEQYF. DNA for the CDR3: TGCGCCAGCAGCTTGGTGGCTAGCGGCCAACAGAGCGAGCAGTACTTC.

The chain combines TRBV18 with TRBJ2-1; D may be TRBD1 or TRBD2 (5 bases each). Per the germline V gene, CDR1 is KGHSH and CDR2 is LQKENI. The CDR3 runs 15 residues. V lost 0 bases and J lost 2, with 8 bases in between. As DNA, the CDR3 is TGTGCCAGCTCACCACCGCTGGGACCCTACAATGAGCAGTTCTTC. Its translation: CASSPPLGPYNEQFF.

This clonotype was observed a handful of times. The chain recombines TRBV7-7 with TRBJ2-2; 15 positions agree with TRBD2. Germline trimming cut 3 bases from V and 5 bases from J; bases unmatched to any gene: 1. Germline V gene data show CDR1 as SSHAT and CDR2 as FNYEAQ (reference sequence). This CDR3 is built from 16 residues. The chain's CDR3 is CASSLGTSGRTGELFF. CDR3 bases: TGTGCCAGCAGCTTGGGGACTAGCGGGAGGACCGGGGAGCTGTTTTTT.